This T cell receptor (beta chain) was captured by sequencing in a study of CD8+ T cells in alopecia areata. Broader study findings: Throughout tofacitinib, many expanded lesional clones continued to persist in scalp and blood. In lesional scalp, particularly from alopecia totalis/universalis, clonality was higher than in normal scalp. Tofacitinib significantly lowered scalp clonality and expanded CD8+ clones among the top 100.

V lost 0 bases and J 6 bases, leaving 14 bases between the germline ends. Germline assignment: CDR1 ENHRY and CDR2 SYGVKD. The CDR3 has 16 amino acids. As for this clone: As yet, its antigen is unknown.

Once RNA had been extracted, it was reverse transcribed into cDNA to act as the sequencing template. The table came from immunoSEQ multiplex PCR; TCRdb's copy has only in-frame clones and leaves some out. Of around 99,000 clones detected, about four fifths appear once; the ten largest clones hold over 20%. Treatment of the sample: oral pan-JAK inhibitor, 5-10 mg twice daily. The starting material was CD8+ T cells sorted from blood, obtained at week 24, from a patient treated with tofacitinib. The sequence was obtained from a human donor with alopecia areata. The V and J genes are TRBV10-3 and TRBJ1-4; D uncertain. The CDR3 DNA sequence: TGTGCCATCAGTGAGTCGTCGGTACCAGCCCATGAAAAACTGTTTTTT. It codes for CAISESSVPAHEKLFF.